This T cell receptor beta chain was captured in a study of T cell repertoires in cytomegalovirus infection. Study summary: Through public TCR beta signatures, both CMV infection and matching HLA type were indicated.

One entry per CDR3 protein results from TCRdb running MiXCR on the reads. The data show 250,000 to 300,000 distinct CDR3 sequences, about a quarter seen once. V lost 3 bases to trimming and J lost 2 bases; unmatched junction nucleotides: 11. The CDR3 covers 17 residues. Per germline, CDR1 SGDLS and CDR2 YYNGEE. This rearrangement joins TRBV9 to TRBJ2-5; TRBD1 matches at 9 bases. The sequence was obtained from a human donor in good health (CMV status not recorded). Some clones in this sample may be carry-over from other donors' samples. Specimen: PBMCs. For the CDR3, the DNA is TGTGCCAGCAGCGCTGACCCGAACAGGGGGCCGCAAGAGACCCAGTACTTC. It is translated as CASSADPNRGPQETQYF.